This T cell receptor (beta chain) was captured by sequencing in a study of T cell changes during pregnancy in multiple sclerosis (dated by TCRdb to the late 2010s). Regarding the research as a whole: Changes in the T cell repertoire over the course of pregnancy were examined in this study in women with multiple sclerosis.

CDR1 SGHTA and CDR2 FQGTGA are derived from the germline V gene. Its CDR3 holds 13 amino acids, cysteine through phenylalanine. Of all the DNA, just the CDR3 is kept, 39 bases in frame from base 1. Regarding this clone: Its antigen specificity is not known. A junction boundary mismatches the germline segment, possibly from a read error.

The library relied on the immunoSEQ multiplex PCR assay. In its TCRdb copy, this immuneACCESS table keeps in-frame sequences only and misses some clones. Where compared with another copy, unresolved V genes explain less than half of these, and the others have no known cause. This sample comprises tens of thousands of clones, 90% of them detected only once. The top ten clones comprise 3.3% of the sample. The clonotype comes from a female donor in good health, enrolled as a control in a pregnancy study. This chain is built from TRBV7-3 and TRBJ2-7; TRBD1 is possibly the D segment (6 matching bases). The specimen was peripheral blood, collected in the first trimester of pregnancy. The DNA reads as follows: TGTGCCAGCAGCCCCAGGGGCTCTCCCACCATTTTCTTC. This translates into CASSPRGSPTIFF.